The 18 T cell receptor beta chains in this list originate from one sample, sequenced in a study of blood T cells in healthy people across ages. Primers used in a second PCR of roughly 6 to 12 cycles were a sample-barcoded 5' primer and a J-beta primer mix. TCRdb called the 5' RACE reads again in MiXCR, with one record for every CDR3 protein. This table has about 1.1 million distinct CDR3 sequences, roughly two fifths appearing once. Sample: blood. These receptors originate from a man in his late teens or twenties in good health.

The V call is TRBV6-5, the J call TRBJ2-2, with a weak D call TRBD2 (6 bases). This CDR3 is 13 amino acids long. In germline, CDR1 is MNHEY, CDR2 SVGAGI. The V end lost 6 bases, the J end lost 4 bases, and 9 bases lay between the germline ends. The CDR3 sequence: CASSHGGTGELFF. The CDR3 DNA sequence: TGTGCCAGCAGCCACGGGGGCACCGGGGAGCTGTTTTTT.

The V call is TRBV5-1, the J call TRBJ2-5; 9 nucleotides agree with TRBD2. In germline, CDR1 is SGHRS, CDR2 YFSETQ. The CDR3 is 15 amino acids. The J segment lost 4 bases and the V segment lost 0 bases, leaving 4 bases of the junction unmatched. CDR3 in amino acids: CASSLGGLARETQYF. The CDR3, as DNA: TGCGCCAGCAGCTTGGGGGGACTAGCTCGAGAGACCCAGTACTTC. The complete variable domain, with remaining parts taken from reference TRBV5-1 and TRBJ2-5, reads KAGVTQTPRYLIKTRGQQVTLSCSPISGHRSVSWYQQTPGQGLQFLFEYFSETQRNKGNFPGRFSGRQFSNSRSEMNVSTLELGDSALYLCASSLGGLARETQYFGPGTRLLVL.

The chain recombines TRBV20-1 with TRBJ2-3; tentatively, D is TRBD2 (6 bases). The CDR3 is made up of 14 amino acids. V lost 2 bases and J 4 bases, leaving 13 bases between the germline ends. Germline CDR1 reads DFQATT; CDR2 reads SNEGSKA (reference sequence). This chain's CDR3 is CSARWGGDPDTQYF. CDR3 bases: TGCAGTGCTAGATGGGGCGGGGATCCAGATACGCAGTATTTT.

The J gene is TRBJ1-2, the V gene TRBV11-2; no firm D call. CDR1 is SGHAT, CDR2 FQNNGV, per germline. The V gene lost 3 bases and the J gene lost 2 bases, with 10 bases spanning the gap. This CDR3 has 14 residues. This CDR3 reads CASSLSRTNYGYTF. The CDR3 DNA follows: TGTGCCAGCAGCTTGAGCAGAACCAACTATGGCTACACCTTC.

This sequence joins TRBV20-1 and TRBJ2-2; 10 bases match TRBD2. The CDR3 has 14 amino acids. Germline CDR1 is DFQATT and CDR2 is SNEGSKA (reference sequence). Written as DNA, the CDR3 is TGCAGCACACTAGCGGGGCTAGCGGGCGGGGAGCTGTTTTTT. Residues: CSTLAGLAGGELFF.

This clonotype showed up just a few times. The V call is TRBV5-1, the J call TRBJ2-3; TRBD2 agrees at 8 bases. There are 16 residues in the CDR3. Germline-derived CDR1 and CDR2 are SGHRS and YFSETQ. The J segment lost 2 bases and the V segment lost 4 bases, leaving 9 bases of the junction unmatched. CDR3 nucleotide sequence: TGCGCCAGCAGCCTCCGGGGAGCGGGGGACACAGATACGCAGTATTTT. It codes for CASSLRGAGDTDTQYF.

V is TRBV7-3 and J is TRBJ2-3; no reliable D call. The CDR3 extends over 14 amino acids. Germline V gene sequence: CDR1 SGHTA, CDR2 FQGTGA. Trimming stripped 5 bases from V and 6 bases from J, with 15 bases between. CDR3 in amino acids: CASSEGRNADTQYF. The CDR3 coding sequence is TGTGCCAGCAGCGAAGGACGCAATGCGGATACGCAGTATTTT.

As for this clonotype: The junction differs from germline at one of its ends, possibly a read error. This chain connects TRBV10-3 to TRBJ2-7; D gene unclear. This CDR3 has 15 residues. Germline lookup yields CDR1 ENHRY and CDR2 SYGVKD. CDR3 bases: TGTACCATCAGTGCCGCCGTGGGCGGATTCTACGAGCAGTACTTC. It translates to CTISAAVGGFYEQYF.

At least ten counts were recorded for this clonotype. V and J are TRBV5-1 and TRBJ2-1; weak D call: TRBD2 (5 bases). CDR3 size: 13 residues. Per germline, CDR1 SGHRS and CDR2 YFSETQ. V lost 4 bases to trimming and J lost 6 bases, with 11 bases between them. CDR3 bases: TGCGCCAGCAGCACTAGAAAGGGCAATGAGCAGTTCTTC. Its protein is CASSTRKGNEQFF.

The V call is TRBV2, the J call TRBJ1-1; no clear D. Trimming cost V 4 bases and J 3 bases, with 9 bases left between them. Germline V gives CDR1 SNHLY, CDR2 FYNNEI. CDR3 size: 13 residues. CDR3 in DNA: TGTGCCAGCAGTGCCGATTGGGACACTGAAGCTTTCTTT. Protein product: CASSADWDTEAFF.

The chain has TRBV6-2 or TRBV6-3 and TRBJ2-7, with D possibly called TRBD1 or TRBD2 (6 bases each). The germline V gene has CDR1 MNHEY and CDR2 SVGEGT. This CDR3 has 15 residues. V gave up 2 bases and J gave up 0 bases, with 11 bases separating them. CDR3 DNA: TGTGCCAGCAGTTACACGGGGGCCAGCTCCTACGAGCAGTACTTC. Translated, it gives CASSYTGASSYEQYF.

This clonotype occurred a few times. This chain joins TRBV29-1 and TRBJ2-2; possible D gene TRBD2, 5 bases. Trimming removed 3 bases at V and 6 bases at J, with 11 bases between. Germline CDR1 reads SQVTM; CDR2 reads ANQGSEA. This CDR3 has 13 amino acids. The DNA for the CDR3 is TGCAGCGTTGAGGGAGTGGGGTCCGGGGAGCTGTTTTTT. It is translated as CSVEGVGSGELFF.

This clonotype was seen a handful of times. The chain is built from TRBV6-2 or TRBV6-3 and TRBJ1-5; weak D call: TRBD1 (5 bases). Trimming took 0 bases from V and 8 from J, leaving 14 bases between them. Germline-derived CDR1 and CDR2 are MNHEY and SVGEGT. CDR3 length: 15 residues. The DNA of the CDR3 is TGTGCCAGCAGTTACTCTAAGGGCGGGGGAAAGCCCCAGCATTTT. This encodes CASSYSKGGGKPQHF.

The chain recombines TRBV3-1 with TRBJ2-3, with D perhaps matching TRBD1 or TRBD2 (5 bases each). Trimming took 2 bases from V and 1 from J, leaving 10 bases between them. The CDR3 totals 15 residues. Germline CDR1 and CDR2: LGHDT and YNNKEL (reference sequence). The DNA for the CDR3 is TGTGCCAGCAGCCAACGGGAAGGGGGCACAGATACGCAGTATTTT. The encoded protein is CASSQREGGTDTQYF.

The chain recombines TRBV12-3 or TRBV12-4 with TRBJ2-1; 12 bases align to TRBD2. The CDR3 runs to 15 residues. Trimming removed 7 bases from V and 4 bases from J; junction bases left unmatched: 5. The CDR3 sequence is CASTTSGGTYNEQFF. In nucleotides, the CDR3 is TGTGCCAGCACAACTAGCGGGGGGACGTACAATGAGCAGTTCTTC.

This clonotype has only a few counts. This chain joins TRBV18 and TRBJ1-2; unclear D gene. The CDR3 is 14 residues long. With 0 bases removed from V and 1 base from J, the gap between germline ends came to 6 bases. Germline CDR1 KGHSH, CDR2 LQKENI. The CDR3 sequence is CASSPPSFNYGYTF. DNA of the CDR3: TGTGCCAGCTCACCACCGTCGTTTAACTATGGCTACACCTTC.

Notes on this clonotype: A much more abundant neighbour one base away suggests this may be a read error. The chain combines TRBV7-2 with TRBJ1-2; 7 nucleotides agree with TRBD1. CDR1 is SGHTA, CDR2 FQGNSA, per germline. V was pared by 2 bases and J by 5 bases, with 5 bases of the junction left unmatched. This CDR3 is built from 14 residues. CDR3 bases: TGTGCCAGCAGCTTACAGGGGGAGTTTTATGGCTACACCTTC. Its translation is CASSLQGEFYGYTF.

This clonotype was counted a few times. This chain joins TRBV20-1 and TRBJ2-7; D may be TRBD1 (5 bases). The CDR3 consists of 13 residues. V was trimmed by 4 bases and J by 6 bases, leaving 16 bases between them. CDR1 and CDR2 (germline): DFQATT, SNEGSKA (reference sequence). CDR3 DNA sequence: TGCAGTGCTAATGGCCCCCAGGGCGGCGAGCAGTACTTC. Its translation is CSANGPQGGEQYF.